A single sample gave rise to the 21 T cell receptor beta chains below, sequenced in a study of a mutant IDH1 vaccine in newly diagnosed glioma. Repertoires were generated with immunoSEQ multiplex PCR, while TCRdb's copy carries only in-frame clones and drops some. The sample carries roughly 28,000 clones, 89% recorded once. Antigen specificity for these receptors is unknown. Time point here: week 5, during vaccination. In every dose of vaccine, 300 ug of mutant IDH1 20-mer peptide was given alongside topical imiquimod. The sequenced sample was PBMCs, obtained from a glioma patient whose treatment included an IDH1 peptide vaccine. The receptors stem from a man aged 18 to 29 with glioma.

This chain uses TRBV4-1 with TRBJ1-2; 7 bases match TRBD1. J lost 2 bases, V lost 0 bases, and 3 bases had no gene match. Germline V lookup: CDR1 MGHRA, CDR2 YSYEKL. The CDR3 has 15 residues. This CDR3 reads CASSQDQGVNYGYTF. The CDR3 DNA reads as TGCGCCAGCAGCCAAGATCAGGGGGTAAACTATGGCTACACCTTC.

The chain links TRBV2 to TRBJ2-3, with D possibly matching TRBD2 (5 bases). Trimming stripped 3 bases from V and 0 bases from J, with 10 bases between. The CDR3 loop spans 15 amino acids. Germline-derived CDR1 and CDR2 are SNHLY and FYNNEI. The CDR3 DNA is TGTGCCAGCAGTGAGGAAGCGGCTAGCACAGATACGCAGTATTTT. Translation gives CASSEEAASTDTQYF. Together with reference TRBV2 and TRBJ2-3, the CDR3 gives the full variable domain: EPEVTQTPSHQVTQMGQEVILRCVPISNHLYFYWYRQILGQKVEFLVSFYNNEISEKSEIFDDQFSVERPDGSNFTLKIRSTKLEDSAMYFCASSEEAASTDTQYFGPGTRLTVL.

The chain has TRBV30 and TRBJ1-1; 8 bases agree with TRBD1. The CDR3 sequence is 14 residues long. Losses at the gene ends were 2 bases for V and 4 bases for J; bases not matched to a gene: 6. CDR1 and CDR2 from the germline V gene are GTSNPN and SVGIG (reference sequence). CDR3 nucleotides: TGTGCCTGGAGTCTGACAGGGGCTTCCACTGAAGCTTTCTTT. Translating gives CAWSLTGASTEAFF.

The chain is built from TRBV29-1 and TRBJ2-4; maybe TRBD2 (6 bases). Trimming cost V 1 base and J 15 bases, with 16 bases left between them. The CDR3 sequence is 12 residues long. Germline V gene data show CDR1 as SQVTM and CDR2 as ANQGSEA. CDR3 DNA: TGCAGCGTTGAAGTCCCGGGGGACCCAAGGTACTTC. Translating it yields CSVEVPGDPRYF.

Here the CDR3 reads CAWSVRTGHTGELFF. The CDR3, as DNA: TGTGCCTGGAGTGTACGAACAGGGCACACCGGGGAGCTGTTTTTT. V usage is TRBV30 and J usage is TRBJ2-2; TRBD1 might be the D (6 bases). The CDR3 sequence is 15 residues long. CDR1 and CDR2 from the germline V gene are GTSNPN and SVGIG (reference sequence). The germline V and J ends were trimmed by 0 bases and 3 bases, with 11 bases remaining between them.

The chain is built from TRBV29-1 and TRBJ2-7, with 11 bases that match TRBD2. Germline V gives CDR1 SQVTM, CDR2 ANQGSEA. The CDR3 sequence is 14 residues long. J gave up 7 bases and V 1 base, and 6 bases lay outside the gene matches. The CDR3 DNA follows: TGCAGCGTTGAAGGTCTAGCGGGAGGTATTGAGCAGTACTTC. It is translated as CSVEGLAGGIEQYF.

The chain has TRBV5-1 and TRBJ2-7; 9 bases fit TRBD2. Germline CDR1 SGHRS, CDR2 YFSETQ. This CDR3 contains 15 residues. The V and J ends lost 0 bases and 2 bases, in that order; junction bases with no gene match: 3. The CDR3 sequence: CASSLGLAGTYEQYF. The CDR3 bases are TGCGCCAGCAGCTTGGGGCTAGCGGGAACCTACGAGCAGTACTTC.

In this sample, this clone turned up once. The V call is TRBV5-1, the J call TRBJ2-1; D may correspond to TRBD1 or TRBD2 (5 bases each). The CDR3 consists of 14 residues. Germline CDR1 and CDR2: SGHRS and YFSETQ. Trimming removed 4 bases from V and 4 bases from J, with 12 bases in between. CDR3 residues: CASSPGTAYNEQFF. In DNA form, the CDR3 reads TGCGCCAGCAGCCCCGGGACCGCATACAATGAGCAGTTCTTC.

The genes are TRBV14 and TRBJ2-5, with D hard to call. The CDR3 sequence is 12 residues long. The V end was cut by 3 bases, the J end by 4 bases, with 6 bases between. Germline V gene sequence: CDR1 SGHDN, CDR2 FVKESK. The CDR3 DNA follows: TGTGCCAGCAGCCAGGACCCAGAGACCCAGTACTTC. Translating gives CASSQDPETQYF.

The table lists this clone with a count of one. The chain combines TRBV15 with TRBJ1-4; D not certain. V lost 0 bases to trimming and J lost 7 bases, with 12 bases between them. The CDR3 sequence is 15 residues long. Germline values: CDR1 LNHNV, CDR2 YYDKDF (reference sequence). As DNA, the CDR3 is TGTGCCACCAGCAGAGAAGCCGTCCCGAGTGAAAAACTGTTTTTT. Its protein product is CATSREAVPSEKLFF.

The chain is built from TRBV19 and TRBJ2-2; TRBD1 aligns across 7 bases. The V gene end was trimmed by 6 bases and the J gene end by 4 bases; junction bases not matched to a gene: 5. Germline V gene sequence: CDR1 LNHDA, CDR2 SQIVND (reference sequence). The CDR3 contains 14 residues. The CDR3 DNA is TGTGCCAGTAGGGAGACAGGGTTCACCGGGGAGCTGTTTTTT. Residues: CASRETGFTGELFF.

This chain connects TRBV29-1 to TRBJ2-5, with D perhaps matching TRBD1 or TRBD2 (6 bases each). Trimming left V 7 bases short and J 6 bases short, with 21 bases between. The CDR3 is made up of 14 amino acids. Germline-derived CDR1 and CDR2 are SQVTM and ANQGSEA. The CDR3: CSGGNGDISKTQYF. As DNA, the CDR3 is TGCAGCGGCGGGAACGGGGACATTTCTAAGACCCAGTACTTC.

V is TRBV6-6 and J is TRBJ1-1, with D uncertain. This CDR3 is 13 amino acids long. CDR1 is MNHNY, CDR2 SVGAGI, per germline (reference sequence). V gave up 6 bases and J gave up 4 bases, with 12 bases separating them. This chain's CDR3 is CASSPNGFTEAFF. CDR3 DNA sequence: TGTGCCAGCAGCCCCAACGGGTTCACTGAAGCTTTCTTT.

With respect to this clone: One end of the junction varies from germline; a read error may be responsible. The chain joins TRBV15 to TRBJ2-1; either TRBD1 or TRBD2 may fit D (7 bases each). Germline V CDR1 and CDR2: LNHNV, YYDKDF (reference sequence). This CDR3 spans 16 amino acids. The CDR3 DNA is TGTGCCACCAGCAGAGTGGGGGGGACAGTCTTCGTTGAGCGGTTCTTC. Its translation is CATSRVGGTVFVERFF.

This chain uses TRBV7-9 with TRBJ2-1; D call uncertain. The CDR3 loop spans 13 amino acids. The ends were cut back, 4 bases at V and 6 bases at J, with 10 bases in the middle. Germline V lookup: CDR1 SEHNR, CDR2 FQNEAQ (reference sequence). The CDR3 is CASSSPNFNEQFF. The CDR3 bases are TGTGCCAGCAGCTCGCCAAACTTCAATGAGCAGTTCTTC.

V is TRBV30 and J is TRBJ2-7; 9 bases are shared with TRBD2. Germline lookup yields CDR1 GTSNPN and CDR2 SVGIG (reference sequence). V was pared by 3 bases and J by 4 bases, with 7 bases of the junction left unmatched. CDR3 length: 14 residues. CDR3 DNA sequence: TGTGCCTGGAGCGCAGTAGCGGGAGCGTACGAGCAGTACTTC. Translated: CAWSAVAGAYEQYF.

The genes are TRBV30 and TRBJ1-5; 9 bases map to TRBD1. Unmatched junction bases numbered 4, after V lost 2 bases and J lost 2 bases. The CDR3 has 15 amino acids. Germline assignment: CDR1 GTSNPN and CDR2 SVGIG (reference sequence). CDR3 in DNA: TGTGCCTGGAGTCGAGGGACAGGGCGCAATCAGCCCCAGCATTTT. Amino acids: CAWSRGTGRNQPQHF.

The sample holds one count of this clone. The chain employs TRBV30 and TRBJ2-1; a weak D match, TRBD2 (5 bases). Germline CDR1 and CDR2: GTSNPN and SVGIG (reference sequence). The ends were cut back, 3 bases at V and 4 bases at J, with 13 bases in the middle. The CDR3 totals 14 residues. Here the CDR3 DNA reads TGTGCCTGGAGCGCCCGTAAGCGGTACAATGAGCAGTTCTTC. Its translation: CAWSARKRYNEQFF.

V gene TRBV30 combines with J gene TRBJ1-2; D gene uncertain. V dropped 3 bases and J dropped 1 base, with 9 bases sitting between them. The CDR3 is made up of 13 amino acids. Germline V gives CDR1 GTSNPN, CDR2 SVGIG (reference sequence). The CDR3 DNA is TGTGCCTGGAGCGCCAGAGGTAACTATGGCTACACCTTC. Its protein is CAWSARGNYGYTF.

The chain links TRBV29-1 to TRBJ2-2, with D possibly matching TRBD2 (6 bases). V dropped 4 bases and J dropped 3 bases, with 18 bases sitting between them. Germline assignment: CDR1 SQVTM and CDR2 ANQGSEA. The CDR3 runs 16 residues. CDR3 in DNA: TGCAGCGTTGGCGGGACCAGAGGAACTCACACCGGGGAGCTGTTTTTT. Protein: CSVGGTRGTHTGELFF.

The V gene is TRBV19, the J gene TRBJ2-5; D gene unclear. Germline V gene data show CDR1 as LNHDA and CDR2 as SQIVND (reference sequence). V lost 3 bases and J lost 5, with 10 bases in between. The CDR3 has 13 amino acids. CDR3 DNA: TGTGCCAGTAGTATTCGGTGGAAGGAGACCCAGTACTTC. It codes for CASSIRWKETQYF.